A selection of T cell receptor beta chains follows, all from one sample in a study of cytomegalovirus exposure and HLA in healthy donors. The table came from immunoSEQ multiplex PCR; TCRdb's copy has only in-frame clones and leaves some out. In the table there are 210,000 or so clones, less than 85% of which are singletons. Sample: PBMCs. The receptors stem from a girl aged 2 to 10 in good health and CMV-seronegative. Both conserved end residues are part of each CDR3. D genes are given only for firm matches. Size values are once, few and many counts, or a class for expanded clones, and some rows have none.

V gene: TRBV2
D gene: .
clone size: .
J gene: TRBJ2-2
CDR3 protein: CASSVLASGTGELFF
CDR3 DNA: TGTGCCAGCAGTGTTCTGGCGTCGGGCACCGGGGAGCTGTTTTTT

V gene: TRBV6-6
D gene: .
clone size: few
J gene: TRBJ1-1
CDR3 protein: CASRTTGFEAFF
CDR3 DNA: TGTGCCAGCAGAACAACAGGGTTTGAAGCTTTCTTT

V gene: TRBV28
D gene: TRBD2
clone size: .
J gene: TRBJ2-1
CDR3 protein: CASSAGLADEQFF
CDR3 DNA: TGTGCCAGCAGTGCCGGACTAGCCGACGAGCAGTTCTTC

V gene: TRBV15
D gene: .
clone size: .
J gene: TRBJ1-5
CDR3 protein: CATSSRGGQPQHF
CDR3 DNA: TGTGCCACCAGCAGTCGAGGCGGTCAGCCCCAGCATTTT

V gene: TRBV7-9
D gene: TRBD1
clone size: .
J gene: TRBJ2-1
CDR3 protein: CASSPLGGTGYNEQFF
CDR3 DNA: TGTGCCAGCAGCCCCTTGGGCGGGACAGGTTACAATGAGCAGTTCTTC

V gene: TRBV4-1
D gene: .
clone size: .
J gene: TRBJ2-1
CDR3 protein: CASSPLSPTYNEQFF
CDR3 DNA: TGCGCCAGCAGCCCATTAAGCCCCACCTACAATGAGCAGTTCTTC

V gene: TRBV27
D gene: TRBD1
clone size: .
J gene: TRBJ1-6
CDR3 protein: CASSFQGVNPNYNSPLHF
CDR3 DNA: TGTGCCAGCAGTTTTCAGGGGGTCAATCCCAACTATAATTCACCCCTCCACTTT

V gene: TRBV6-6
D gene: TRBD1
clone size: .
J gene: TRBJ1-2
CDR3 protein: CASRQGVDGYTF
CDR3 DNA: TGTGCCAGCAGACAGGGGGTGGATGGCTACACCTTC

V gene: TRBV7-9
D gene: .
clone size: .
J gene: TRBJ2-1
CDR3 protein: CASIFSYSYNEQFF
CDR3 DNA: TGTGCCAGCATTTTTTCATACTCGTACAATGAGCAGTTCTTC

V gene: TRBV9
D gene: .
clone size: .
J gene: TRBJ2-3
CDR3 protein: CASSPSKGGPSDTQYF
CDR3 DNA: TGTGCCAGCAGCCCTTCGAAGGGGGGGCCGTCAGATACGCAGTATTTT

V gene: TRBV25-1
D gene: TRBD2
clone size: .
J gene: TRBJ2-1
CDR3 protein: CASSRASGDNEQFF
CDR3 DNA: TGTGCCAGCAGTAGGGCTAGCGGCGACAATGAGCAGTTCTTC

V gene: TRBV25-1
D gene: .
clone size: .
J gene: TRBJ2-7
CDR3 protein: CASITQDYEQYF
CDR3 DNA: TGTGCCAGCATAACACAGGACTACGAGCAGTACTTC

V gene: TRBV5-4
D gene: .
clone size: few
J gene: TRBJ2-2
CDR3 protein: CASNQGGVSGELFF
CDR3 DNA: TGTGCCAGTAATCAGGGTGGGGTGTCCGGGGAGCTGTTTTTT

V gene: TRBV5-1
D gene: TRBD1
clone size: .
J gene: TRBJ1-1
CDR3 protein: CASSLGQTGMNTEAFF
CDR3 DNA: TGCGCCAGCAGCTTGGGCCAGACAGGGATGAACACTGAAGCTTTCTTT

V gene: TRBV30
D gene: .
clone size: .
J gene: TRBJ2-3
CDR3 protein: CAWSVTSSTDTQYF
CDR3 DNA: TGTGCCTGGAGTGTTACTTCTAGCACAGATACGCAGTATTTT

V gene: TRBV25-1
D gene: .
clone size: .
J gene: TRBJ1-6
CDR3 protein: CASIGQGNNSPLHF
CDR3 DNA: TGTGCCAGCATAGGGCAGGGAAATAATTCACCCCTCCACTTT

V gene: TRBV27
D gene: .
clone size: .
J gene: TRBJ2-5
CDR3 protein: CASSLYNRLQETQYF
CDR3 DNA: TGTGCCAGCAGTTTATACAACCGCCTCCAAGAGACCCAGTACTTC

V gene: TRBV5-1
D gene: TRBD1
clone size: .
J gene: TRBJ1-6
CDR3 protein: CASSKDRETSPLHF
CDR3 DNA: TGCGCCAGCAGCAAGGACAGGGAAACCTCACCCCTCCACTTT

V gene: TRBV4-1
D gene: TRBD2
clone size: .
J gene: TRBJ2-5
CDR3 protein: CASSQPGLASKETQYF
CDR3 DNA: TGCGCCAGCAGCCAACCGGGACTAGCGTCCAAAGAGACCCAGTACTTC

V gene: TRBV6-5
D gene: .
clone size: few
J gene: TRBJ1-2
CDR3 protein: CASSYAREVYGYTF
CDR3 DNA: TGTGCCAGCAGTTACGCCAGGGAAGTCTATGGCTACACCTTC

V gene: TRBV25-1
D gene: .
clone size: .
J gene: TRBJ2-7
CDR3 protein: CASSEYGGKAYEQYF
CDR3 DNA: TGTGCCAGCAGTGAATACGGAGGAAAGGCCTACGAGCAGTACTTC

V gene: TRBV6-5
D gene: .
clone size: .
J gene: TRBJ1-6
CDR3 protein: CASSPAGLGSPLHF
CDR3 DNA: TGTGCCAGCAGCCCTGCCGGACTGGGTTCACCCCTCCACTTT

V gene: TRBV10-3
D gene: TRBD1
clone size: .
J gene: TRBJ1-6
CDR3 protein: CAISATGIGSPLHF
CDR3 DNA: TGTGCCATCAGTGCGACAGGGATTGGGTCACCCCTCCACTTT

V gene: TRBV9
D gene: .
clone size: few
J gene: TRBJ2-1
CDR3 protein: CASSVEGGGSSYNEQFF
CDR3 DNA: TGTGCCAGCAGCGTGGAAGGGGGGGGGAGCTCCTACAATGAGCAGTTCTTC

V gene: TRBV6-5
D gene: .
clone size: .
J gene: TRBJ2-5
CDR3 protein: CASSYSHSGGPETQYF
CDR3 DNA: TGTGCCAGCAGTTACTCGCATTCGGGGGGCCCGGAGACCCAGTACTTC

V gene: TRBV9
D gene: .
clone size: .
J gene: TRBJ2-7
CDR3 protein: CASSGDSYEQYF
CDR3 DNA: TGTGCCAGCAGCGGAGACTCCTACGAGCAGTACTTC

V gene: TRBV5-1
D gene: TRBD2
clone size: .
J gene: TRBJ2-3
CDR3 protein: CASSLVPSGRPFSTDTQYF
CDR3 DNA: TGCGCCAGCAGCTTGGTTCCTAGCGGGAGGCCTTTCAGCACAGATACGCAGTATTTT

V gene: TRBV19
D gene: .
clone size: few
J gene: TRBJ1-1
CDR3 protein: CASSIGQNTEAFF
CDR3 DNA: TGTGCCAGTAGTATAGGGCAGAACACTGAAGCTTTCTTT

V gene: TRBV6-1
D gene: .
clone size: once
J gene: TRBJ1-4
CDR3 protein: CASSEGSTGKLFF
CDR3 DNA: TGTGCCAGCAGTGAGGGGTCTACAGGAAAACTGTTTTTT

V gene: TRBV6-5
D gene: TRBD1
clone size: few
J gene: TRBJ1-4
CDR3 protein: CASRDRGEKLFF
CDR3 DNA: TGTGCCAGCAGGGACAGGGGTGAAAAACTGTTTTTT

V gene: TRBV14
D gene: .
clone size: .
J gene: TRBJ2-1
CDR3 protein: CASSSGAGAYNEQFF
CDR3 DNA: TGTGCCAGCAGTTCAGGGGCAGGGGCTTACAATGAGCAGTTCTTC

V gene: TRBV2
D gene: TRBD2
clone size: .
J gene: TRBJ2-3
CDR3 protein: CASSESGTSASSGYF
CDR3 DNA: TGTGCCAGCAGTGAATCCGGGACTAGCGCCTCGTCGGGGTATTTT

V gene: TRBV2
D gene: TRBD2
clone size: .
J gene: TRBJ2-5
CDR3 protein: CASSELAGGLGETQYF
CDR3 DNA: TGTGCCAGCAGCGAGTTAGCGGGAGGGCTTGGAGAGACCCAGTACTTC

V gene: TRBV29-1
D gene: .
clone size: .
J gene: TRBJ2-7
CDR3 protein: CSVIRGALSSYEQYF
CDR3 DNA: TGCAGCGTTATTCGGGGGGCCCTAAGCTCCTACGAGCAGTACTTC

V gene: TRBV5-1
D gene: .
clone size: once
J gene: TRBJ2-3
CDR3 protein: CASSLGAKPPVDTQYF
CDR3 DNA: TGCGCCAGCAGCTTGGGGGCGAAACCCCCCGTCGATACGCAGTATTTT

V gene: TRBV9
D gene: .
clone size: .
J gene: TRBJ2-3
CDR3 protein: CASSVGSLVDTQYF
CDR3 DNA: TGTGCCAGCAGCGTGGGGAGCTTGGTGGATACGCAGTATTTT

V gene: TRBV4-1
D gene: .
clone size: .
J gene: TRBJ2-2
CDR3 protein: CASSRISGNTGELFF
CDR3 DNA: TGCGCCAGCAGCCGGATAAGCGGGAACACCGGGGAGCTGTTTTTT

V gene: TRBV5-4
D gene: TRBD2
clone size: few
J gene: TRBJ2-3
CDR3 protein: CASSLSKGGGVLGDTQYF
CDR3 DNA: TGTGCCAGCAGCTTGTCTAAGGGCGGGGGAGTCCTCGGAGATACGCAGTATTTT

V gene: TRBV6-6
D gene: TRBD1
clone size: .
J gene: TRBJ1-6
CDR3 protein: CASRTRDRVSSPLHF
CDR3 DNA: TGTGCCAGCAGGACCCGGGACAGGGTGAGCTCACCCCTCCACTTT

V gene: TRBV25-1
D gene: TRBD1
clone size: .
J gene: TRBJ2-3
CDR3 protein: CASSDFKPGGRGTDTQYF
CDR3 DNA: TGTGCCAGCAGTGATTTCAAACCAGGGGGAAGGGGCACAGATACGCAGTATTTT

V gene: TRBV15
D gene: TRBD1
clone size: .
J gene: TRBJ1-1
CDR3 protein: CATSRGGDRGNTEAFF
CDR3 DNA: TGTGCCACCAGCAGAGGGGGAGACAGGGGGAACACTGAAGCTTTCTTT

V gene: TRBV14
D gene: TRBD2
clone size: .
J gene: TRBJ2-7
CDR3 protein: CASSPGGAGGFYEQYF
CDR3 DNA: TGTGCCAGCAGCCCCGGTGGGGCGGGGGGTTTCTACGAGCAGTACTTC

V gene: TRBV18
D gene: TRBD1
clone size: .
J gene: TRBJ1-1
CDR3 protein: CASSPRILQGSGPEAFF
CDR3 DNA: TGTGCCAGCTCACCACGGATTTTACAGGGGTCGGGCCCTGAAGCTTTCTTT

V gene: TRBV11-1
D gene: TRBD1
clone size: once
J gene: TRBJ1-4
CDR3 protein: CASSLAGRGRNEKLFF
CDR3 DNA: TGTGCCAGCAGCTTAGCGGGTAGGGGGCGTAATGAAAAACTGTTTTTT

V gene: TRBV19
D gene: TRBD1
clone size: .
J gene: TRBJ2-1
CDR3 protein: CASRGEPPTGQGILDEQFF
CDR3 DNA: TGTGCCAGTAGGGGAGAGCCCCCTACGGGACAGGGAATTTTGGATGAGCAGTTCTTC

V gene: TRBV7-9
D gene: .
clone size: .
J gene: TRBJ1-2
CDR3 protein: CASSSLAEGIRYGYTF
CDR3 DNA: TGTGCCAGCAGCTCTCTGGCGGAGGGGATTCGCTATGGCTACACCTTC

V gene: TRBV7-9
D gene: TRBD1
clone size: once
J gene: TRBJ2-1
CDR3 protein: CASSLGTGERFF
CDR3 DNA: TGTGCCAGCAGCTTAGGGACAGGTGAACGGTTCTTC

V gene: TRBV5-1
D gene: .
clone size: .
J gene: TRBJ1-2
CDR3 protein: CASSLGQFMAGYTF
CDR3 DNA: TGCGCCAGCAGCTTGGGACAGTTCATGGCTGGCTACACCTTC

V gene: TRBV2
D gene: .
clone size: .
J gene: TRBJ2-7
CDR3 protein: CASSDPGGEDEQYF
CDR3 DNA: TGTGCCAGCAGTGACCCCGGAGGAGAGGACGAGCAGTACTTC

V gene: TRBV6-1
D gene: .
clone size: .
J gene: TRBJ2-1
CDR3 protein: CASSLYRGEGNEQFF
CDR3 DNA: TGTGCCAGCAGTCTGTACAGGGGGGAGGGCAATGAGCAGTTCTTC

V gene: TRBV5-6
D gene: TRBD1
clone size: .
J gene: TRBJ2-7
CDR3 protein: CASSLVIDRGLSYEQYF
CDR3 DNA: TGTGCCAGCAGCTTGGTAATTGACAGGGGGCTTTCCTACGAGCAGTACTTC